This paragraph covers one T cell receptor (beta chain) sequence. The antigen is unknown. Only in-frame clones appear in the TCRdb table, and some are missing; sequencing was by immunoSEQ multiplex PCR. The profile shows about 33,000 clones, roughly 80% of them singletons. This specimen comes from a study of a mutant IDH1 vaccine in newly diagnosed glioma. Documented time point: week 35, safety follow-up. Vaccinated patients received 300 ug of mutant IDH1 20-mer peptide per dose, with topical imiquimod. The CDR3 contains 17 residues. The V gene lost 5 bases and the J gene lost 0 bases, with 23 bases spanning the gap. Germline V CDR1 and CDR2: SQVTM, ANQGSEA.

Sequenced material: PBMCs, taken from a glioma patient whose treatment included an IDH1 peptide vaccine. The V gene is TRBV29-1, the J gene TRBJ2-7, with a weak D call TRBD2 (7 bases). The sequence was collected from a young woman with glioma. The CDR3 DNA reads TGCAGCGTTCTTGGGGGGGCAGGGGTCCTTAGCTCCTACGAGCAGTACTTC. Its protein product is CSVLGGAGVLSSYEQYF.